This T cell receptor beta chain was sequenced during a study of blood T cells in healthy people across ages (dated by TCRdb to between 2014 and 2016). With regard to the full study: Template switching captured roughly one uniquely barcoded TCR beta cDNA molecule per two T cells in model experiments. Donors were grouped into four age groups: young (average approximately 16 years), middle-aged (39), aged (roughly 67) and long-lived (approximately 78). Using the same blood draw, the study looked at two additional independent replicas of 1 million unique cDNA reads for two donors, one aged 18 to 30 and the other aged 80 or older. Age-related changes in TCR beta repertoire diversity were measured in the study by deep sequencing normalized with unique cDNA molecular identifiers.

What the authors observed across the whole study: The percentage of naive T cells measured by flow cytometry correlated strongly with observed TCR beta diversity. As age increased, observed TCR beta diversity per million T cells dropped in a roughly linear way, and a significant reduction was already evident by age about 40. The CMV infection status of donors was not known, potentially confounding age-related changes in expanded clonotypes. The long-lived group showed more naive CD4+ T cells, fewer expanded clones and increased TCR diversity than the aged group, suggesting age selection. Conclusive comparison of naive and antigen-experienced compartments was prevented by the profiling of bulk unsorted PBMCs. Estimates of total diversity based on one million sequenced T cells were considered lower bounds and underestimates.

The donors were roughly 39 Caucasian individuals from Russia, aged about 6 to 95 years, who were systemically healthy. Each donor gave 8 to 10 milliliters of peripheral blood, drawn into EDTA-treated Vacutainer tubes. Ficoll-Paque density-gradient centrifugation was used to isolate PBMCs, with at least 7 million obtained per sample. Total RNA, at least 5 micrograms per sample, was extracted from PBMCs with Trizol reagent. Naive CD45RAhigh/CD27high T cell percentages were measured by flow cytometry on a PBMC aliquot from every donor. The library came from 5' RACE. Sequencing took place on an Illumina HiSeq 2500. The second PCR ran for roughly 7 to 12 cycles and used a J-beta primer mix along with a sample-barcoded 5' primer. Each TCR beta cDNA molecule received a unique molecular identifier from a template-switch 5' adaptor carrying 12 random nucleotides. Each sample yielded at least 3 million CDR3-containing paired-end reads. The Mint cDNA synthesis kit, primed by a TRBC-specific oligonucleotide, was used to synthesize first-strand cDNA from all RNA. Following uracil-DNA glycosylase treatment, all cDNA underwent a first 18-cycle PCR with the universal primers M1SS and BC2_uni_R. In the original analysis: Each sample was normalized by randomly selecting 1 million high-quality reads, each carrying a distinct molecular identifier. Instead of being binned into consensus sequences, reads with shared molecular identifiers were discarded. MiTCR, run with a Q25 quality threshold and the strictest error-elimination algorithm, handled CDR3 identification, clonotype clustering and error correction. A nonparametric unseen species model with Euler transformation was used to estimate lower-bound total TCR beta diversity. TCRdb applied fastp at Q25 and MiXCR to the public reads, then kept only in-frame beta chains. Rows are combined by CDR3 protein, so each entry shows the most common genes and DNA. The V and J calls were not made by the authors but by TCRdb's processing. Within this sample are 600,000 to 1,000,000 distinct CDR3 sequences, with 25% of them counted one time only. The top ten hold approximately 4% of the sample.

CDR1 and CDR2 (LGHNA, YSLEER) derive from the germline V gene. The CDR3, from cysteine to phenylalanine, totals 17 residues. Only the CDR3 part of the read is kept: 51 bases, read in frame from the first base. The junction carries 19 bases between V and J, which are trimmed by 0 bases and 5 bases respectively. The table lists this clonotype with many counts. The antigen it binds to is not known. No qualities accompany the bases; no much larger clone lies one base away. This same sample was also part of a study on T cells of mothers and their children. The second paper states: The donors were nine systemically healthy Caucasian individuals, made up of three mothers and their six children. cDNA synthesis used all of the extracted RNA, with roughly 1.5 ug of RNA in each 15 ul reaction. In the second PCR, the M1S primer introduced both the sample barcodes and 2-4 random nucleotides. Over 8 million TCR beta CDR3 reads came from each mother, compared with approximately 2.8 million reads from each child. TCR recombination output is similarly shaped by thymic selection in related and unrelated pairs, with a minor effect exerted by inherited differences. Normalized repertoire overlap was always found to be slightly, but never significantly, higher in related mother-child pairs than in unrelated mother-child pairs. With a sensitivity of about 100 clones per million clonotypes, no persistent microchimeric T cell clones were detected. To look for features that set related mother-child pairs apart from unrelated individuals, the researchers ran deep NGS to compare the TCR beta repertoires of mothers and children. The mean age was about 37 +/- 4 years for the mothers and approximately 11 +/- 4 years for the children. After adapter ligation was performed with NEBNext reagents, the libraries were sequenced on an Illumina HiSeq 2000 with 100+100 nt paired-end reads. To prevent cross-contamination, the mother and child libraries were prepared one month apart and sequenced in separate runs. For each donor, between 500,000 and 2,000,000 distinct TCR beta clonotypes were identified. Naive TCR beta clonotypes were estimated from low-frequency clonotypes matched to each donor's FACS-determined naive share, without sorting.

Sequencing input: blood. Here the chain combines TRBV4-3 and TRBJ2-5; the D gene cannot be resolved reliably. This receptor was obtained from a boy between 10 and 17 years old in good health. The DNA is as follows: TGCGCCAGCAGCCAAGATCGGGCACCTCAAATAAGGGAGACCCAGTACTTC. Its coded protein is CASSQDRAPQIRETQYF.